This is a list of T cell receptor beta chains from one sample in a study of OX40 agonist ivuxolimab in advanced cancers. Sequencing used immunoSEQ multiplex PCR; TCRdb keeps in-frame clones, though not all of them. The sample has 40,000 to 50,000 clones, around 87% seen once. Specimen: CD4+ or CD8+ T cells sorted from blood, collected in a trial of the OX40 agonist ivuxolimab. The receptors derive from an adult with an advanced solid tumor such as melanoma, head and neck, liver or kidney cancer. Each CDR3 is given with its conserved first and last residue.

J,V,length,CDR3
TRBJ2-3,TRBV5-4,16,CASSMGGAGSTDTQYF
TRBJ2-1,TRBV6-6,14,CASSYGSAYNEQFF
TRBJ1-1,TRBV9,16,CASSVPAGRENTEAFF
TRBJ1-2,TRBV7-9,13,CASSSREAGGYTF
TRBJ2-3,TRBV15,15,CATSRVLSNTDTQYF
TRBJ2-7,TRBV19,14,CASRGTSGPFEQYF
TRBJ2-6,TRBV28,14,CASSFSGGANVLTF
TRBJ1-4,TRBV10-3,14,CATRSGQANEKLFF
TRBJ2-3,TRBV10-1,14,CASSERGWGDTQYF
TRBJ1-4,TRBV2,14,CASSRASANEKLFF
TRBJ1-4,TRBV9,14,CASTRDGASTKLFF
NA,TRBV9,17,CASSVGPLGSGDYEQYF
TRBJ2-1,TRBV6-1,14,CASIDRYWANEQFF
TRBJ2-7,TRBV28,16,CASSLEVGGPTYEQYF
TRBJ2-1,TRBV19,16,CASSKTGASSYNEQFF
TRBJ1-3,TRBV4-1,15,CASSQEGSSGNTIYF
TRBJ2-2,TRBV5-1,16,CASRDPGQGATGELFF
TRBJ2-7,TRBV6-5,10,CASGFYEQYF
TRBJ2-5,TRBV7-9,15,CASSLGTGVQETQYF
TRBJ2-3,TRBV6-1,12,CASSLRPPAQYF
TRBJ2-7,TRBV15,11,CATSSQGRQYF
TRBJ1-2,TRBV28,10,CASEGVGYTF
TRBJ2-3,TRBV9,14,CASSVDEGTGTQYF
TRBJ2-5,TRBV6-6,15,CASSSSGGIWETQYF
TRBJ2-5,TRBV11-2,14,CASSYLGPGETQYF
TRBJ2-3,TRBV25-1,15,CASSLGQTYTDTQYF
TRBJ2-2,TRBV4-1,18,CASSQGGRTSSNTGELFF
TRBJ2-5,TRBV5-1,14,CASSPGRGGETQYF
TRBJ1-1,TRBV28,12,CASSPGRFEAFF
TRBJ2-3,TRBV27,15,CASRSGGPSTDTQYF
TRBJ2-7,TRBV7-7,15,CASSLGTGGAYEQYF
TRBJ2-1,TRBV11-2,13,CASSLTEGNEQFF
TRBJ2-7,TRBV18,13,CASSPPGGYEQYF
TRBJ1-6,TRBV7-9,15,CASSGGLRVNSPLHF
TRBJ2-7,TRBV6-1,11,CASRLRYEQYF
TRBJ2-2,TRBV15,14,CATTGTGVTGELFF
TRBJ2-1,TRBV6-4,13,CASSRTGGREQFF
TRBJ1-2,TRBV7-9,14,CASSPGQALYGYTF
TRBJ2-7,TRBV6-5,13,CASWGELSYEQYF
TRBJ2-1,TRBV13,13,CASTGLGYNEQFF
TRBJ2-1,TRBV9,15,CASSEGSIAYNEQFF
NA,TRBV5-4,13,CAASETASYEQYF
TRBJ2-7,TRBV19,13,CASSQTGTYEQYF
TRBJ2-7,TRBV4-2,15,CASSRGQWATYEQYF
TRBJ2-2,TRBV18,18,CASSPPRGQGIGAGELFF
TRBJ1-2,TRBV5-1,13,CASSSDRIYGYTF
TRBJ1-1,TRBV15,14,CATSSPGLGTEAFF
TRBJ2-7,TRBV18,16,CASSPSSGTGVYEQYF
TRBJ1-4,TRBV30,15,CAWSVLGTGSEKLFF
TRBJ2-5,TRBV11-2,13,CASSLNSQETQYF
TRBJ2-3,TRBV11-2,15,CASSEPGQGLGTQYF
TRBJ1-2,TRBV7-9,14,CASSLAGGDYGYTF
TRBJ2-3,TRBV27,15,CASSYSGESTDTQYF